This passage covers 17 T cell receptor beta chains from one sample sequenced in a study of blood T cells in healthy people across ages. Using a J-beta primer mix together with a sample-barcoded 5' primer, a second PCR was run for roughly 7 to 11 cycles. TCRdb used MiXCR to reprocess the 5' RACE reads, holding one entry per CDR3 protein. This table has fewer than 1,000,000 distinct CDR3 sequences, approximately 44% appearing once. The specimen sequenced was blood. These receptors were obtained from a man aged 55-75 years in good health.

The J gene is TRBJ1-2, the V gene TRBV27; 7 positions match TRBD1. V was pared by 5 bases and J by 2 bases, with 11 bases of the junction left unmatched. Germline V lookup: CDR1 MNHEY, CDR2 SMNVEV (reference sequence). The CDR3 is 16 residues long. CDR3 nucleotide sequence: TGTGCCAGCAGTAGGGACAGCGCAGCGGGAAACTATGGCTACACCTTC. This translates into CASSRDSAAGNYGYTF.

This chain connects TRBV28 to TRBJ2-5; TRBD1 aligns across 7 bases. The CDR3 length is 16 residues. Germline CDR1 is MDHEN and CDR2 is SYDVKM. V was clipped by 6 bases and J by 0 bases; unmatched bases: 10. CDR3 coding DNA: TGTGCCAGCAGCACCTACAGGGGCAATTACCAAGAGACCCAGTACTTC. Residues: CASSTYRGNYQETQYF.

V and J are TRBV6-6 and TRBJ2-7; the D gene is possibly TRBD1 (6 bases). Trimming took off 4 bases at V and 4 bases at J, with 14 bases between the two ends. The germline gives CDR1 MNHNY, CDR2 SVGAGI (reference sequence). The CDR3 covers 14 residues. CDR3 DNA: TGTGCCAGCAGTTTTCAGGGGAGCCCTTACGAGCAGTACTTC. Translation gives CASSFQGSPYEQYF.

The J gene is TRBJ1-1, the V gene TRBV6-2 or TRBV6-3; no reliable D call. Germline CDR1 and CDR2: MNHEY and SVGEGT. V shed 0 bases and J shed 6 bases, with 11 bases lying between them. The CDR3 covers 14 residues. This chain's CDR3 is CASSYSRALPEAFF. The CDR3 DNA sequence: TGTGCCAGCAGTTACTCGAGGGCGCTCCCTGAAGCTTTCTTT.

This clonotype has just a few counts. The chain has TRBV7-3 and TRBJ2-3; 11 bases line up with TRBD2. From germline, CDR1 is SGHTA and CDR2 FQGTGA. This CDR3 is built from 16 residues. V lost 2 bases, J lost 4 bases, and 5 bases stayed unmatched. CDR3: CASSLGTSGFADTQYF. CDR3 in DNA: TGTGCCAGCAGCTTAGGGACTAGCGGTTTTGCAGATACGCAGTATTTT.

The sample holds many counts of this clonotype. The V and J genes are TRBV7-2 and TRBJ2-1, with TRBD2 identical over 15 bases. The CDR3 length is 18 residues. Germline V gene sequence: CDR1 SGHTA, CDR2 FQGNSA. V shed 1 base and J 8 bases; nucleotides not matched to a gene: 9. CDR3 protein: CASSLGSRGLAGGDEQFF. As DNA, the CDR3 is TGTGCCAGCAGCTTAGGATCGCGGGGACTAGCGGGGGGCGATGAGCAGTTCTTC.

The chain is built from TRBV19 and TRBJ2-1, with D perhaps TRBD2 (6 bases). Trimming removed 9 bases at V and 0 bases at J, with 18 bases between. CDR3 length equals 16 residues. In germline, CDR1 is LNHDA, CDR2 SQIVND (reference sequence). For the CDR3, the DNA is TGTGCCAGCCGACGGGACTCGAGGAGCTCCTACAATGAGCAGTTCTTC. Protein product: CASRRDSRSSYNEQFF.

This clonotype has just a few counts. This CDR3 reads CSARLAATDTQYF. The DNA of the CDR3 is TGCAGTGCCAGACTAGCGGCCACAGATACGCAGTATTTT. The chain has TRBV20-1 and TRBJ2-3; 9 bases are shared with TRBD2. CDR1 and CDR2 (germline): DFQATT, SNEGSKA (reference sequence). The CDR3 sequence is 13 residues long. J was trimmed by 2 bases and V by 6 bases; bases with no gene match: 3.

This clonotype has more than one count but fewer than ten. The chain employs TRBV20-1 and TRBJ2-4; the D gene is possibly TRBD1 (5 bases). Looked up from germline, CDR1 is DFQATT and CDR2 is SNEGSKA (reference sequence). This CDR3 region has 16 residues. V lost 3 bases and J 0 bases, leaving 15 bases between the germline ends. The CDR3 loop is CSASGRAVLAKNIQYF. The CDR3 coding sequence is TGCAGTGCTAGTGGCAGGGCCGTACTAGCCAAAAACATTCAGTACTTC.

CDR3 loop: CASSGVGWDSSLRSSYNEQFF. CDR3 bases: TGTGCCAGCAGCGGGGTGGGGTGGGACAGTTCCCTAAGAAGCTCCTACAATGAGCAGTTCTTC. The chain uses TRBV9 and TRBJ2-1; 7 positions match TRBD1. The CDR3 extends over 21 amino acids. The germline V gene encodes CDR1 SGDLS and CDR2 YYNGEE. J gave up 0 bases and V 3 bases, and 21 bases lay outside the gene matches.

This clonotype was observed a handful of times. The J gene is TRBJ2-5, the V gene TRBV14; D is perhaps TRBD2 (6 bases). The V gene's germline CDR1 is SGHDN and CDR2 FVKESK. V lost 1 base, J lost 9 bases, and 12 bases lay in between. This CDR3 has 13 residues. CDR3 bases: TGTGCCAGCAGCCAAGGGGTCGGCGGGGCCCAGTACTTC. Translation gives CASSQGVGGAQYF.

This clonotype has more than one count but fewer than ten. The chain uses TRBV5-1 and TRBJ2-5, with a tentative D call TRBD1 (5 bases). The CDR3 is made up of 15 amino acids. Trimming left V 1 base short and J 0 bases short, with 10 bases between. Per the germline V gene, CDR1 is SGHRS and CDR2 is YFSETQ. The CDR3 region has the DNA TGCGCCAGCAGCTTGTTGGGGCTAGACCAAGAGACCCAGTACTTC. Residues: CASSLLGLDQETQYF.

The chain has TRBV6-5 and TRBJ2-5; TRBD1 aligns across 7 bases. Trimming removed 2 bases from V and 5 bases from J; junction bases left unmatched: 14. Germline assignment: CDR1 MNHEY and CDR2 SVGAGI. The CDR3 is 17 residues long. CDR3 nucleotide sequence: TGTGCCAGCAGTTACGCTACAGGACAGGATGGTACGGAGACCCAGTACTTC. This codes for CASSYATGQDGTETQYF.

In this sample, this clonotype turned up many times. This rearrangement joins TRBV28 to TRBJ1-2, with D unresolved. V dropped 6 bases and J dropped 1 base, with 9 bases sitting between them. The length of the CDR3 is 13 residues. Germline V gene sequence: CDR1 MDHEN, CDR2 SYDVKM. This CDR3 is CASSLDGNYGYTF. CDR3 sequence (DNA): TGTGCCAGCAGCCTGGACGGTAACTATGGCTACACCTTC.

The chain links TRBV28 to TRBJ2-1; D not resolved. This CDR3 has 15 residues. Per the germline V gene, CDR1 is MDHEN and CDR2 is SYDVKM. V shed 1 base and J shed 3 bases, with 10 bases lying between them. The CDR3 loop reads CASSLSAELYNEQFF. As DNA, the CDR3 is TGTGCCAGCAGTTTATCGGCAGAACTCTACAATGAGCAGTTCTTC.

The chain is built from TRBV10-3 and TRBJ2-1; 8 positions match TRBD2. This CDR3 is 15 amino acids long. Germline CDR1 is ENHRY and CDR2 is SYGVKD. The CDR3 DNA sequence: TGTGCTACGCGGGCGGGGGGCCTCTCCTACAATGAGCAGTTCTTC. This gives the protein CATRAGGLSYNEQFF.

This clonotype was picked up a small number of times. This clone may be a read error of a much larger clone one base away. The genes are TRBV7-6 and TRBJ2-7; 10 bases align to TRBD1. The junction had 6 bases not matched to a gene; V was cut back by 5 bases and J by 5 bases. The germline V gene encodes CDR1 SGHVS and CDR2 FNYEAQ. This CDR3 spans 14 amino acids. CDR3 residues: CASSPGTGAHEQYF. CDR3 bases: TGTGCCAGCAGCCCCGGGACAGGGGCCCACGAGCAGTACTTC.